This is a list of T cell receptor beta chains from one sample in a study of response to subunit inactivated influenza vaccine. TCRdb fed the RT-PCR reads into MiXCR, producing one record per CDR3 protein. The repertoire holds hundreds of thousands of distinct CDR3 sequences, 13% to 15% seen once, with about 7.6% in the top ten. The sample consisted of PBMCs from blood, taken 14 to 15 days before vaccination. All receptors derive from a man aged 45-60 years who received an inactivated influenza vaccine. Both conserved end residues are part of each CDR3.

TRBV4-3	TRBJ1-2	CASSQGRGGYTF
TRBV27	TRBJ1-4	CASSLRASEKLFF
TRBV6-5	TRBJ2-7	CASSYSSGQVYEQYF
TRBV20-1	TRBJ1-2	CSAGSTALGYTF
TRBV11-2	TRBJ2-3	CASSPTGQAQYF
TRBV20-1	TRBJ2-5	CSAGSGAIKIETQYF
TRBV12-3/TRBV12-4	TRBJ2-1	CASSRTSGGARYNEQFF
TRBV20-1	TRBJ1-1	CSANQDTFTEAFF
TRBV11-3	TRBJ2-1	CASSQDRGIENEQFF
TRBV4-2	TRBJ2-7	CASSLGLPGEQYF
TRBV7-3	TRBJ2-6	CASSSGITGANVLTF
TRBV18	TRBJ2-5	CASSPLDPRETQYF
TRBV7-9	TRBJ2-3	CASSLTGASGADTQYF
TRBV11-1	TRBJ2-3	CASSVRDRGNVRTDTQYF
TRBV7-2	TRBJ2-1	CASSLARGGQEQFF
TRBV7-6	TRBJ2-7	CASSGTSGHYEQYF
TRBV7-2	TRBJ2-1	CASNRAAGERNEQFF